These 16 T cell receptor beta chains originate from one sample sequenced in a study of cytomegalovirus exposure and HLA in healthy donors. 13 Jbeta primers and 60 Vbeta primers were used for the PCR. Clones were sequenced by immunoSEQ multiplex PCR, and TCRdb holds only the in-frame ones, with some missing. The profile covers under 130,000 clones, with roughly three quarters appearing a single time and 10% taken by the ten largest. The sample comprised PBMCs. These receptors came from a woman between 18 and 29 years old in good health and CMV-seropositive.

The gene calls are TRBV28 and TRBJ2-3, with TRBD1 as a possible D gene (6 bases). The CDR3 loop spans 15 amino acids. CDR1 is MDHEN, CDR2 SYDVKM, per germline. Trimming cost V 5 bases and J 2 bases, with 14 bases left between them. The CDR3 DNA reads TGTGCCAGCAGTACGTCCCGGGACAACACAGATACGCAGTATTTT. Translating it yields CASSTSRDNTDTQYF.

The table lists this clone with a few counts. This chain links TRBV7-3 with TRBJ2-1, with 8 positions matching TRBD2. Germline V gives CDR1 SGHTA, CDR2 FQGTGA. Trimming at V came to 6 bases and at J to 8 bases, leaving 18 bases not matched to a gene. The CDR3 length is 17 residues. CDR3 sequence (DNA): TGTGCCAGCAGTGATGGTAGCGGGATTGGGCTCCAAGATGAGCAGTTCTTC. It translates to CASSDGSGIGLQDEQFF.

The genes are TRBV2 and TRBJ2-1; possible D gene TRBD1, 7 bases. V lost 10 bases, J lost 13 bases, and 14 bases lay in between. CDR1 is SNHLY and CDR2 is FYNNEI in the germline V gene. The CDR3 spans 10 residues. In DNA form, the CDR3 reads TGTGCCACAGGGGGGCTTAAACAGTTCTTC. The encoded protein is CATGGLKQFF. Drawing the rest from reference TRBV2 and TRBJ2-1, the complete variable domain is EPEVTQTPSHQVTQMGQEVILRCVPISNHLYFYWYRQILGQKVEFLVSFYNNEISEKSEIFDDQFSVERPDGSNFTLKIRSTKLEDSAMYFCATGGLKQFFGPGTRLTVL.

This clone was recorded once. This chain uses TRBV9 with TRBJ2-3, with 10 bases matching TRBD2. Germline V CDR1 and CDR2: SGDLS, YYNGEE. V lost 4 bases and J lost 5; bases outside the gene matches: 10. This CDR3 spans 16 amino acids. In DNA form, the CDR3 reads TGTGCCAGCAGCCCCCCAGCGGGGGGGCCTCGAGATACGCAGTATTTT. It translates to CASSPPAGGPRDTQYF.

The chain is built from TRBV9 and TRBJ2-1, with unresolved D. CDR1 and CDR2 (germline): SGDLS, YYNGEE. V was trimmed by 0 bases and J by 2 bases, leaving 18 bases between them. The CDR3 length is 18 residues. CDR3 sequence reads: CASSVATPPNWPYNEQFF. The CDR3, as DNA: TGTGCCAGCAGCGTAGCAACCCCGCCAAATTGGCCCTACAATGAGCAGTTCTTC.

V gene TRBV21-1 combines with J gene TRBJ2-3; the table's D call, TRBD2, was not checked against the DNA. TRBV21-1 represents a pseudogene. The CDR3 is 17 amino acids. DNA for the CDR3: TGTGCCAGCAGCATTGGCGTGTGCGGGAGAATTGGAAATACGCAGTATTTT. Protein product: CASSIGVCGRIGNTQYF.

This chain links TRBV7-9 with TRBJ2-2, with TRBD1 identical over 9 bases. Germline V gene sequence: CDR1 SEHNR, CDR2 FQNEAQ (reference sequence). V gave up 5 bases and J gave up 5 bases; unmatched junction bases: 6. CDR3 length equals 15 residues. The CDR3 here is CASSRTGGDTGELFF. The CDR3 DNA follows: TGTGCCAGCAGCCGCACAGGGGGCGATACCGGGGAGCTGTTTTTT.

The chain couples TRBV27 to TRBJ2-7; TRBD1 agrees at 7 bases. Germline CDR1 and CDR2: MNHEY and SMNVEV (reference sequence). V gave up 2 bases and J gave up 6 bases; unmatched junction bases: 4. This CDR3 is 13 amino acids long. CDR3 nucleotide sequence: TGTGCCAGCAGTTTAACAGGGGAAGGCGAGCAGTACTTC. It encodes CASSLTGEGEQYF.

The chain carries TRBV5-1 and TRBJ2-7; D gene ambiguous. The CDR3 consists of 13 residues. V lost 0 bases to trimming and J lost 2 bases, with 6 bases between them. The germline V gene encodes CDR1 SGHRS and CDR2 YFSETQ. The CDR3 is CASSLDLTYEQYF. Written as DNA, the CDR3 is TGCGCCAGCAGCTTGGATCTTACCTACGAGCAGTACTTC.

The chain carries TRBV10-3 and TRBJ1-5, with D uncertain. The CDR3 spans 14 residues. The V end lost 2 bases, the J end lost 4 bases, and 9 bases lay between the germline ends. Germline V gene lookup returns CDR1 ENHRY and CDR2 SYGVKD. The DNA of the CDR3 is TGTGCCATCAGTGAGGGCCCTTCTAATCAGCCCCAGCATTTT. This encodes CAISEGPSNQPQHF.

The genes are TRBV4-2 and TRBJ2-7; possible D gene TRBD2, 5 bases. The germline gives CDR1 LGHNA, CDR2 YNFKEQ. The CDR3 spans 15 residues. V was cut by 1 base and J by 0 bases, with 10 bases left in between. The CDR3 DNA is TGTGCCAGCAGCCAAGCGCGCAGCGGCTCCTACGAGCAGTACTTC. Translated, it gives CASSQARSGSYEQYF.

This clone was found a few times. V gene TRBV6-5 combines with J gene TRBJ1-5; TRBD1 might be the D (6 bases). CDR3 length: 15 residues. Trimming stripped 6 bases from V and 3 bases from J, with 15 bases between. The V gene's germline CDR1 is MNHEY and CDR2 SVGAGI. CDR3 DNA sequence: TGTGCCAGCAGCCGACAGACAGGCACCAATCAGCCCCAGCATTTT. As protein: CASSRQTGTNQPQHF.

The gene calls are TRBV5-5 and TRBJ2-7; 16 bases fit TRBD2. The CDR3 has 17 amino acids. V trimming: 6 bases; J trimming: 3 bases; junction bases outside the gene matches: 9. Germline V CDR1 and CDR2: SGHKS, YYEKEE (reference sequence). The CDR3 sequence: CASTPPGLAGGDYEQYF. In DNA, the CDR3 is TGTGCCAGCACACCACCGGGACTAGCGGGAGGGGACTACGAGCAGTACTTC.

The chain couples TRBV10-3 to TRBJ1-2; possible D gene TRBD1, 5 bases. Trimming took off 7 bases at V and 0 bases at J, with 21 bases between the two ends. This CDR3 region has 17 residues. From germline, CDR1 is ENHRY and CDR2 SYGVKD. CDR3 in DNA: TGTGCCATCACCCCCGGGGGGGGACTATCAGCTAACTATGGCTACACCTTC. This sequence encodes CAITPGGGLSANYGYTF.

This chain connects TRBV25-1 to TRBJ2-7; TRBD2 agrees at 11 bases. The CDR3 length is 16 residues. Germline V lookup: CDR1 MGHDK, CDR2 SYGVNS. J was trimmed by 5 bases and V by 2 bases; bases with no gene match: 8. CDR3 nucleotides: TGTGCCAGCAGTGAACCCGTAGCGGGAGGGCCCAACGAGCAGTACTTC. Amino acids: CASSEPVAGGPNEQYF.

The V call is TRBV7-2, the J call TRBJ2-1; possibly TRBD1 for D (6 bases). The V end lost 1 base, the J end lost 2 bases, and 12 bases lay between the germline ends. The CDR3 covers 16 residues. Germline lookup yields CDR1 SGHTA and CDR2 FQGNSA. The CDR3 DNA reads TGTGCCAGCAGCTTAGAAAGAGGGGGAACCTACAATGAGCAGTTCTTC. This encodes CASSLERGGTYNEQFF.